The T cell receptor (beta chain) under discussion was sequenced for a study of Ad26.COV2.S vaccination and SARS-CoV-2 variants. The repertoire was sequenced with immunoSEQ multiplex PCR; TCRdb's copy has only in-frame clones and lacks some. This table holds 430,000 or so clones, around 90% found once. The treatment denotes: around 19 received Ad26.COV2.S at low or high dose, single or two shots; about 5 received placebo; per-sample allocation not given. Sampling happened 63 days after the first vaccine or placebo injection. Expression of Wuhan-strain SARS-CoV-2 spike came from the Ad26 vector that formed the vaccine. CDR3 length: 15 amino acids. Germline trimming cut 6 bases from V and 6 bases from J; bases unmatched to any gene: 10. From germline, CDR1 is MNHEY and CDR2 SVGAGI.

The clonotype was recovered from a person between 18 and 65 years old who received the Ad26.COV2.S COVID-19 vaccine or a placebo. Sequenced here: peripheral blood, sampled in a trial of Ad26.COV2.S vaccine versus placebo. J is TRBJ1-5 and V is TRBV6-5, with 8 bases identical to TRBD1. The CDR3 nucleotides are TGTGCCAGCAGCCTCACAGGGGGTACGGCTCAGCCCCAGCATTTT. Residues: CASSLTGGTAQPQHF.